This TCR beta chain was documented in a study of control samples from healthy donors and cancer patients. Trimming took 1 base from V and 4 from J, leaving 11 bases between them. Germline V gene data show CDR1 as LGHDT and CDR2 as YNNKEL (reference sequence). The CDR3 runs 15 residues. The assay was immunoSEQ multiplex PCR, and TCRdb's table has in-frame clones only and misses some. Seen here are approximately 170,000 clones, roughly 88% observed once, and the top ten hold nearly 5%. This receptor was identified in a woman younger than 45 in good health. The source material was blood. The chain joins TRBV3-1 (or the pseudogene TRBV3-2) to TRBJ1-5; D unresolved. The CDR3 DNA reads TGTGCCAGCAGCCAAGGGACTGGCGGGAATCAGCCCCAGCATTTT. This translates into CASSQGTGGNQPQHF.